These 13 T cell receptor beta chains were all obtained from the same sample, sequenced in a study of T-cell reconstitution after alpha-beta-depleted transplantation in children. A library of TCRbeta sequences, prepared with unique molecular identifiers, was generated. TCRdb fed the PCR reads into MiXCR, producing one record per CDR3 protein. The sample contains about 580,000 distinct CDR3 sequences, 25% to 30% of which appear only once. Sequenced here: PBMCs, sampled before TCRalphabeta/CD19-depleted stem cell transplant. These receptors were collected from a boy in the first two years of life with Wiskott-Aldrich syndrome, due to receive a stem cell transplant.

The rearrangement joins TRBV4-2 to TRBJ2-5; D could derive from TRBD1 or TRBD2 (5 bases each). The CDR3 runs 14 residues. The V gene's germline CDR1 is LGHNA and CDR2 YNFKEQ. V was clipped by 2 bases and J by 0 bases, with 7 bases between them. For the CDR3, the DNA is TGTGCCAGCAGCCAATTGGGGGACCAAGAGACCCAGTACTTC. Translating it yields CASSQLGDQETQYF.

V is TRBV2 and J is TRBJ2-2; 8 bases are shared with TRBD1. The junction had 4 bases not matched to a gene; V was cut back by 9 bases and J by 4 bases. This CDR3 region has 13 residues. The germline V gene has CDR1 SNHLY and CDR2 FYNNEI. The CDR3 region is CASQTGGTGELFF. Here the CDR3 DNA reads TGTGCCAGTCAAACAGGGGGCACCGGGGAGCTGTTTTTT.

The chain couples TRBV20-1 to TRBJ1-6, with 9 bases that match TRBD1. Germline V gene lookup returns CDR1 DFQATT and CDR2 SNEGSKA (reference sequence). The V gene end was trimmed by 3 bases and the J gene end by 8 bases; junction bases not matched to a gene: 5. The CDR3 is 14 amino acids. The DNA for the CDR3 is TGCAGTGCTAGTAACAGGGGGCGAGATTCACCCCTCCACTTT. It yields the protein CSASNRGRDSPLHF.

This chain uses TRBV20-1 with TRBJ2-4, with 7 bases fitting TRBD1. This CDR3 has 13 residues. With V trimmed by 2 bases and J by 5 bases, 3 bases remained unmatched. Germline CDR1 reads DFQATT; CDR2 reads SNEGSKA (reference sequence). The CDR3 here is CSARRDRENIQYF. In DNA form, the CDR3 reads TGCAGTGCTAGACGCGACAGGGAAAACATTCAGTACTTC.

This clonotype was observed a few times. The chain employs TRBV6-5 and TRBJ2-7; no firm D call. Deletions cut 4 bases from V and 3 bases from J, with 16 bases between. This CDR3 is 15 amino acids long. Germline values: CDR1 MNHEY, CDR2 SVGAGI. The CDR3: CASSSVAGYYYEQYF. The CDR3 DNA reads as TGTGCCAGCAGTTCGGTCGCTGGGTATTACTACGAGCAGTACTTC.

This clonotype was seen ten or more times. One end of the junction is discordant with germline, which a read error may explain. V usage is TRBV12-3 or TRBV12-4 and J usage is TRBJ2-1; 12 bases agree with TRBD2. The CDR3 runs 15 residues. CDR3 sequence (DNA): TGTGCCAGCAGTCTAGCGGGAGGGCCGAACAATGAGCAGTTCTTC. Encoded protein: CASSLAGGPNNEQFF.

CDR3 bases: TGCGCCAGCAGCTTGGGGGGAACAGTTCGAACTGAAGCTTTCTTT. Protein: CASSLGGTVRTEAFF. The chain combines TRBV5-1 with TRBJ1-1; D ambiguous. Trimming cost V 0 bases and J 5 bases, with 14 bases left between them. The germline CDR1 and CDR2 sequences are SGHRS and YFSETQ. This CDR3 has 15 residues.

This clonotype turned up a few times. The V gene is TRBV28, the J gene TRBJ1-2; D possibly corresponds to TRBD1 (6 bases). This CDR3 has 13 amino acids. Germline CDR1 reads MDHEN; CDR2 reads SYDVKM. With 4 bases removed from V and 5 bases from J, the gap between germline ends came to 11 bases. CDR3 coding DNA: TGTGCCAGCAGTTCAGAAGGGACATATGGCTACACCTTC. This gives the protein CASSSEGTYGYTF.

The rearrangement joins TRBV28 to TRBJ1-4; D is unresolved. Trimming cost V 6 bases and J 12 bases, with 20 bases left between them. This CDR3 is 14 amino acids long. Germline V gives CDR1 MDHEN, CDR2 SYDVKM. The CDR3 loop is CASSPIRARGQLFF. The CDR3, as DNA: TGTGCCAGCAGCCCGATCCGGGCCCGTGGCCAACTGTTTTTT.

This clonotype was seen a handful of times. V is TRBV5-6 and J is TRBJ2-1; 11 positions match TRBD2. The CDR3 length is 17 residues. Trimming removed 4 bases from V and 0 bases from J; junction bases left unmatched: 6. Germline values: CDR1 SGHDT, CDR2 YYEEEE. The CDR3 nucleotides read TGTGCCAGCAGCCTCCGACTAGCGGGGCGCTCCTACAATGAGCAGTTCTTC. It yields the protein CASSLRLAGRSYNEQFF.

This chain connects TRBV5-1 to TRBJ2-5; TRBD1 matches at 8 bases. J gave up 4 bases and V 0 bases, and 2 bases lay outside the gene matches. This CDR3 is 14 amino acids long. CDR1 is SGHRS and CDR2 is YFSETQ in the germline V gene. The CDR3 loop is CASSLGRGLETQYF. CDR3 in DNA: TGCGCCAGCAGCTTGGGCAGGGGGCTAGAGACCCAGTACTTC.

The chain has TRBV29-1 and TRBJ2-1; D is possibly TRBD2 (6 bases). This CDR3 has 14 amino acids. V was cut by 0 bases and J by 5 bases, with 11 bases left in between. CDR1 and CDR2 (germline): SQVTM, ANQGSEA. The CDR3 spells CSVEEGGLDNEQFF. The DNA for the CDR3 is TGCAGCGTTGAAGAAGGAGGGCTCGACAATGAGCAGTTCTTC.

J is TRBJ2-3 and V is TRBV11-1; 12 bases map to TRBD2. The CDR3 runs to 18 residues. Germline trimming cut 0 bases from V and 2 bases from J; bases unmatched to any gene: 6. The V gene's germline CDR1 is SGHAT and CDR2 FQDESV (reference sequence). For the CDR3, the DNA is TGTGCCAGCAGCTTAGCCCTAGCGGGAGGGCCGGACACAGATACGCAGTATTTT. Its translation is CASSLALAGGPDTDTQYF.